This TCR beta chain was obtained from a study of blood T cell repertoires in COVID-19. The germline gives CDR1 SGHVS, CDR2 FNYEAQ. Trimming removed 5 bases at V and 7 bases at J, with 6 bases between. This CDR3 has 11 residues. Using immunoSEQ multiplex PCR, the repertoire was profiled, and TCRdb retains in-frame clones only, with some absent. The sample lists 85,000 to 100,000 clones; 75% to 85% were seen once. This clone was observed a single time. The chain is built from TRBV7-6 and TRBJ2-1; D unclear. Sequencing used peripheral blood. This TCR derives from a woman older than 75 with active or convalescent COVID-19. This chain's CDR3 is CASSSRNEQFF. As DNA, the CDR3 is TGTGCCAGCAGCAGCCGAAATGAGCAGTTCTTC.